Described below is a single T cell receptor beta chain sequence and its context. What it recognizes is unknown. This sample is drawn from a study of vaccination effects on CD4 cells after COVID-19. ViraFEST expansion of antigen-specific CD4+ T cells with viral peptide pools preceded sequencing. When 10 to 11 days of culture had elapsed, CD4+ T cells were isolated. Fresh IL-2-containing medium replaced half the medium on days 3 and 7. The repertoire was sequenced with immunoSEQ multiplex PCR; TCRdb's copy has only in-frame clones and lacks some. The sample has roughly 50,000 clones, roughly 76% seen once. The sequence was obtained from a human donor who received a COVID-19 vaccine. The sequencing here drew on CD4+ T cells from PBMCs cultured with HCoV-229E spike peptides, taken before COVID-19 vaccination.

The CDR3 nucleotides read TGCGCCAGCAGTCAATCAGAGGGAGGGCACTACGAGCAGTACGTC. Its translation: CASSQSEGGHYEQYV. The chain links TRBV23-1 to TRBJ2-7; 7 bases map to TRBD2. TRBV23-1 is marked as an open reading frame, function uncertain. This CDR3 contains 15 residues. J was trimmed by 3 bases and V by 0 bases; bases with no gene match: 5.